This T cell receptor beta chain was captured by sequencing in a study of human T cells and chemical hapten exposure. Study at large: Patch tests applied 0.01% DPC to the upper back, read at 6 days. Per-sample TCR yield variability stemmed mainly from small pooled library volume differences.

This clonotype was counted between two and nine times. No antigen is known for it. TCRdb independently ran MiXCR on the RACE reads; one entry per CDR3 protein. In the table there are under 300,000 distinct CDR3 sequences, almost 8% of which are singletons. Time point in this sample: pre-sensitization, week 0. The treatment: therapeutic diphenylcyclopropenone sensitization with weekly scalp DPC. V was shortened by 3 bases and J by 0 bases, with 10 bases between the two germline ends. This CDR3 has 15 amino acids. CDR1 and CDR2 from the germline V gene are MRHNA and SNTAGT. Study conclusions and caveats: No change in TCRs above 1 in 1000 frequency was produced by DPC sensitization.

The origin of this receptor is a man aged 18 to 29 with alopecia areata. Some clones in this sample may be carry-over from other donors' samples. This chain joins TRBV6-4 and TRBJ2-3; no clear D. The material was whole blood, obtained in connection with sensitization to the hapten diphenylcyclopropenone (DPC). The CDR3 sequence: CASSEGLLSTDTQYF. CDR3 nucleotides: TGTGCCAGCAGTGAAGGTCTACTCAGCACAGATACGCAGTATTTT.